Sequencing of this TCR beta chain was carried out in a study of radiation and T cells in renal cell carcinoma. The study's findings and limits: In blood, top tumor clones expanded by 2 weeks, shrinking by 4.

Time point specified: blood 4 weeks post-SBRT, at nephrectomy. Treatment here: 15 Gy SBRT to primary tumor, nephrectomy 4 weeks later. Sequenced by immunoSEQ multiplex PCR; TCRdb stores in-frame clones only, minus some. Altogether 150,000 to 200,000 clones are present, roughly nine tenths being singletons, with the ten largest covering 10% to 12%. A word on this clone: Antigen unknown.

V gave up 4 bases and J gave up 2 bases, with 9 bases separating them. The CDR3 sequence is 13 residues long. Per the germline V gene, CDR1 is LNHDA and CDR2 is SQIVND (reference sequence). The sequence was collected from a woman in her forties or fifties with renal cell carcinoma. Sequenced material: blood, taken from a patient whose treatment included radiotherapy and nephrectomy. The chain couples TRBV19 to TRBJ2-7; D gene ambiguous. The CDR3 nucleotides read TGTGCCAGTAGTAAAGGACGCACCTACGAGCAGTACTTC. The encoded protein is CASSKGRTYEQYF.